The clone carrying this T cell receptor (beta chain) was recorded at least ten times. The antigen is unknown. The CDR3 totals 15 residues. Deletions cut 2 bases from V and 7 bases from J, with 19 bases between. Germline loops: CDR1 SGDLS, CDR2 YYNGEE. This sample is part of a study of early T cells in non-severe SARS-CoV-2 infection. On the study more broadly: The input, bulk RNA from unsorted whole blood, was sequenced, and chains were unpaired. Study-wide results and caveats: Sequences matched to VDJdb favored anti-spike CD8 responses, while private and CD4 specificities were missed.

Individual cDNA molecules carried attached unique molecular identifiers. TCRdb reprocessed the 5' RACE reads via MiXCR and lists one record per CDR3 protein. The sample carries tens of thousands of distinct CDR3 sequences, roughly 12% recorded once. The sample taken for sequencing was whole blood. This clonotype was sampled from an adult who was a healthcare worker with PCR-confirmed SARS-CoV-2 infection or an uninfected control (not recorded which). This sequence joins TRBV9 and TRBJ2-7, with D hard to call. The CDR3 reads CASSVGPTSPEEQYF. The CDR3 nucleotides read TGTGCCAGCAGCGTTGGCCCTACCTCACCAGAAGAGCAGTACTTC. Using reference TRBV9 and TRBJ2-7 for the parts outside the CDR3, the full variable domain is DSGVTQTPKHLITATGQRVTLRCSPRSGDLSVYWYQQSLDQGLQFLIQYYNGEERAKGNILERFSAQQFPDLHSELNLSSLELGDSALYFCASSVGPTSPEEQYFGPGTRLTVT.